One and the same sample provided the 13 T cell receptor beta chains below, sequenced in a study of blood T cells in healthy people across ages. With a J-beta primer mix and a sample-barcoded 5' primer, a second PCR ran about 7 to 11 cycles. MiXCR was run by TCRdb on the 5' RACE reads, yielding one entry per CDR3 protein. The sample comprises around 1,700,000 distinct CDR3 sequences, under 30% of which are singletons, and roughly 8% rests with the top ten. Sequenced sample: blood. Receptors originate from a woman aged 25 to 45 in good health.

This chain links TRBV30 with TRBJ2-1; possibly TRBD2 for D (5 bases). The CDR3 totals 13 residues. Deletions cut 2 bases from V and 10 bases from J, with 15 bases between. Germline V gives CDR1 GTSNPN, CDR2 SVGIG (reference sequence). CDR3 loop: CAWSPDPEGEQFF. CDR3 bases: TGTGCCTGGAGTCCCGACCCCGAGGGAGAGCAGTTCTTC.

With regard to this clonotype: This clone may be a read error of a much larger clone one base away. The rearrangement uses TRBV6-5 and TRBJ2-3, with 12 bases fitting TRBD2. This CDR3 is 14 amino acids long. Looked up from germline, CDR1 is MNHEY and CDR2 is SVGAGI. DNA for the CDR3: TGTGCCGGCAGACTAGCGGGAGCCACAGATACGCAGTATTTT. Its translation is CAGRLAGATDTQYF.

The chain carries TRBV25-1 and TRBJ1-4, with D maybe TRBD1 (6 bases). Trimming cost V 3 bases and J 7 bases, with 12 bases left between them. CDR3 length: 14 residues. Germline V CDR1 and CDR2: MGHDK, SYGVNS. The CDR3 reads CASSDLNRAEKLFF. CDR3 bases: TGTGCCAGCAGTGACCTAAACAGGGCTGAAAAACTGTTTTTT.

This clonotype has only a few counts. The V and J genes are TRBV29-1 and TRBJ1-2; unclear D gene. V dropped 4 bases and J dropped 4 bases, with 10 bases sitting between them. Per germline, CDR1 SQVTM and CDR2 ANQGSEA. This CDR3 spans 12 amino acids. The CDR3 loop is CSVAGSSYGYTF. DNA for the CDR3: TGCAGCGTTGCGGGGAGTTCCTATGGCTACACCTTC.

This clonotype was counted only a few times. The chain has TRBV9 and TRBJ2-1; 13 bases are a match to TRBD2. The CDR3 covers 16 residues. CDR1 and CDR2 (germline): SGDLS, YYNGEE. The trim removed 4 bases at V and 7 bases at J, leaving 8 bases unmatched. In DNA, the CDR3 is TGTGCCAGCAGCTTGCGGACTAGCGGGAGTAGGAATGAGCAGTTCTTC. Translating gives CASSLRTSGSRNEQFF.

This chain joins TRBV4-2 and TRBJ2-2; D may be TRBD2 (6 bases). From germline, CDR1 is LGHNA and CDR2 YNFKEQ. CDR3 length: 15 amino acids. Trimming stripped 3 bases from V and 7 bases from J, with 15 bases between. CDR3 in amino acids: CASSQGWRGDGELFF. The CDR3 nucleotides read TGTGCCAGCAGCCAGGGTTGGCGCGGGGACGGGGAGCTGTTTTTT.

As for this clonotype: A much larger clone sits a single nucleotide away, making a read error possible. This chain links TRBV20-1 with TRBJ2-1; D is unclear. This CDR3 contains 14 residues. V dropped 1 base and J dropped 10 bases, with 17 bases sitting between them. Germline CDR1 reads DFQATT; CDR2 reads SNEGSKA (reference sequence). The CDR3 DNA sequence: TGCAGTGCTAGAGGCAGCCATTCCGCTTTGGAGCAGTTCTTC. This sequence encodes CSARGSHSALEQFF.

This clonotype turned up a few times. J is TRBJ1-1 and V is TRBV20-1, with D tentatively TRBD1 (5 bases). The V gene lost 5 bases and the J gene lost 2 bases, with 9 bases spanning the gap. Germline CDR1 reads DFQATT; CDR2 reads SNEGSKA (reference sequence). This CDR3 spans 12 amino acids. The CDR3 reads CSAGGENTEAFF. CDR3 DNA sequence: TGCAGTGCTGGAGGGGAAAACACTGAAGCTTTCTTT.

About this clonotype: At one boundary the junction diverges from the germline segment, which might be a read error. J is TRBJ1-2 and V is TRBV27; TRBD1 agrees at 8 bases. Germline values: CDR1 MNHEY, CDR2 SMNVEV (reference sequence). The CDR3 extends over 15 amino acids. CDR3 nucleotide sequence: TGTGCTAGCAGTCCGACAACGACAGGGGCCTATGGCCACACCTTC. Translating it yields CASSPTTTGAYGHTF.

V gene TRBV6-6 combines with J gene TRBJ1-1, with a weak D call TRBD1 (5 bases). Germline V lookup: CDR1 MNHNY, CDR2 SVGAGI (reference sequence). The CDR3 runs to 12 residues. V lost 7 bases and J lost 1, with 7 bases in between. CDR3 DNA: TGTGCCAGCAAAACAGGGAACACTGAAGCTTTCTTT. Its protein is CASKTGNTEAFF.

The chain is built from TRBV20-1 and TRBJ2-1, with 11 bases matching TRBD1. Trimming took 0 bases from V and 5 from J; bases not matched to a gene: 6. The CDR3 covers 16 residues. CDR1 and CDR2 from the germline V gene are DFQATT and SNEGSKA (reference sequence). This CDR3 is CSARDPDRGLNNEQFF. The CDR3 nucleotides are TGCAGTGCTAGAGATCCGGACAGGGGGCTTAACAATGAGCAGTTCTTC.

The chain recombines TRBV4-3 with TRBJ2-7; no reliable D call. Germline V gives CDR1 LGHNA, CDR2 YSLEER. Trimming pared 0 bases from V and 0 bases from J, leaving 9 bases between. CDR3 length: 15 residues. CDR3 DNA sequence: TGCGCCAGCAGCCAAGACAGGTCCCGCTCCTACGAGCAGTACTTC. It yields the protein CASSQDRSRSYEQYF.

The chain links TRBV3-1 to TRBJ2-5; 10 bases line up with TRBD2. The germline gives CDR1 LGHDT, CDR2 YNNKEL (reference sequence). This CDR3 contains 18 residues. Trimming took 3 bases from V and 1 from J; bases not matched to a gene: 11. The CDR3 spells CASSQALAGLGGQETQYF. As DNA, the CDR3 is TGTGCCAGCAGCCAGGCACTAGCGGGACTAGGGGGCCAAGAGACCCAGTACTTC.